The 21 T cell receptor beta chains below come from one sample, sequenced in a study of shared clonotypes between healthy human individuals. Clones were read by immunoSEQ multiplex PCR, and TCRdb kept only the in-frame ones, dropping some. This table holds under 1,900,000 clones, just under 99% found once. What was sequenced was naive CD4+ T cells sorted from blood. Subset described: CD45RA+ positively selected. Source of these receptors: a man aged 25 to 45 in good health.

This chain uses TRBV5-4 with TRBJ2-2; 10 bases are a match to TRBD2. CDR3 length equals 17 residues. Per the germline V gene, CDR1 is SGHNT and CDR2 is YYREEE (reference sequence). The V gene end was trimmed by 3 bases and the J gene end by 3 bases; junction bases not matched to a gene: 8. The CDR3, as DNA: TGTGCCAGCAGCTCGGGTCCTAGCGGGAGAGACACCGGGGAGCTGTTTTTT. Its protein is CASSSGPSGRDTGELFF.

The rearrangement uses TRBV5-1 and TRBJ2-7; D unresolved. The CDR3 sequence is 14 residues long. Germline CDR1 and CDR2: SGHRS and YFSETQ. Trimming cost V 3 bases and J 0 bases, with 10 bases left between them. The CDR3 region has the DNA TGCGCCAGCAGCTGGCAGTGGAGCTCCTACGAGCAGTACTTC. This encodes CASSWQWSSYEQYF.

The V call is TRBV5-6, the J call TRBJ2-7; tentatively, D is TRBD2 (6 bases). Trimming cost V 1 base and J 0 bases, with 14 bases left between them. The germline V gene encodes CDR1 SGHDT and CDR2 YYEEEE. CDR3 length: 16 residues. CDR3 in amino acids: CASSLWREYNSYEQYF. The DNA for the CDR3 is TGTGCCAGCAGCTTGTGGCGGGAATACAACTCCTACGAGCAGTACTTC. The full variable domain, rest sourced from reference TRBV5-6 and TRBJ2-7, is DAGVTQSPTHLIKTRGQQVTLRCSPKSGHDTVSWYQQALGQGPQFIFQYYEEEERQRGNFPDRFSGHQFPNYSSELNVNALLLGDSALYLCASSLWREYNSYEQYFGPGTRLTVT.

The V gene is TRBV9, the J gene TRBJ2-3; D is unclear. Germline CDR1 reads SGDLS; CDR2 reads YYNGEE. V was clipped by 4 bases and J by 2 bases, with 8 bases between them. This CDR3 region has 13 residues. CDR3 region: CASSRTFTDTQYF. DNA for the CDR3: TGTGCCAGCAGCAGAACTTTCACAGATACGCAGTATTTT.

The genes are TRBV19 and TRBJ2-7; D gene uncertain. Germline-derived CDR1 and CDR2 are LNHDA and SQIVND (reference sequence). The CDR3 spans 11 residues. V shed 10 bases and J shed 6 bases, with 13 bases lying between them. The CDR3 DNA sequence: TGTGCCACCCCTATGGGTTTCGAGCAGTACTTC. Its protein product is CATPMGFEQYF.

CDR3 amino acids: CASSPAAKASQETQYF. As DNA, the CDR3 is TGTGCCAGCTCACCGGCGGCGAAAGCTTCCCAAGAGACCCAGTACTTC. This chain links TRBV18 with TRBJ2-5; D unresolved. Trimming shortened V by 3 bases and J by 1 base, and 15 bases separated the two germline ends. CDR1 and CDR2 from the germline V gene are KGHSH and LQKENI. This CDR3 is 16 amino acids long.

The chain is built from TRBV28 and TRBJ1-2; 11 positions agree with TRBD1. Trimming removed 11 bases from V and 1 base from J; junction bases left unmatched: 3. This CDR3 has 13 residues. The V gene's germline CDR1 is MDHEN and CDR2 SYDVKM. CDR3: CAGGTGGNYGYTF. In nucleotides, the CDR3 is TGTGCCGGAGGGACAGGGGGTAACTATGGCTACACCTTC.

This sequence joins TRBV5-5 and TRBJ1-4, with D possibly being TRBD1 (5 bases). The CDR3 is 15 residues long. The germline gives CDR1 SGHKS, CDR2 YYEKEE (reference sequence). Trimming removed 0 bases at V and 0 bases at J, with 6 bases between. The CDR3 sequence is CASSLVRATNEKLFF. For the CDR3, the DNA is TGTGCCAGCAGCTTGGTCAGGGCAACTAATGAAAAACTGTTTTTT.

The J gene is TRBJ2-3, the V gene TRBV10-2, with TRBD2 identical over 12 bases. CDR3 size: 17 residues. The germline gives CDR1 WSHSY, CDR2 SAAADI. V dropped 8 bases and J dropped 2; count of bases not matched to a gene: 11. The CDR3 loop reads CASSGTSGYRHTDTQYF. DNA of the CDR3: TGCGCCAGCTCCGGGACTAGCGGGTATAGACACACAGATACGCAGTATTTT.

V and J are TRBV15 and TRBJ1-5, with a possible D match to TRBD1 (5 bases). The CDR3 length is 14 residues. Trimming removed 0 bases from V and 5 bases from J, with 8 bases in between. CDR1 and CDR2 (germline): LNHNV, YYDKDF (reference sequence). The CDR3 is CATSREGTDQPQHF. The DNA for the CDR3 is TGTGCCACCAGCAGAGAAGGGACGGATCAGCCCCAGCATTTT.

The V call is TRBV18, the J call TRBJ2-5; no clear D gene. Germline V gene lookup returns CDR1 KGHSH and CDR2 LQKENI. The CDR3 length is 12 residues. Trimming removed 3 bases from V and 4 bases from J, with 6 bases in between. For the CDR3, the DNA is TGTGCCAGCTCACCCGACCTAGAGACCCAGTACTTC. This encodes CASSPDLETQYF.

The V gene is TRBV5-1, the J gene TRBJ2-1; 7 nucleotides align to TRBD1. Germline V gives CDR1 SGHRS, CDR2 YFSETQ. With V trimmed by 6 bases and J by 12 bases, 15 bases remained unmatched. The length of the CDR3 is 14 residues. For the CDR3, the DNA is TGCGCCAGCACCGAATTGACAGGGACGGATGGGCAGTTCTTC. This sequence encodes CASTELTGTDGQFF.

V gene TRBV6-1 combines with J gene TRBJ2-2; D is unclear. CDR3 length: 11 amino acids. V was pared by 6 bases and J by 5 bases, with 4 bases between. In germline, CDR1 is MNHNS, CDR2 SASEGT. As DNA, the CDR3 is TGTGCCAGCAGAGAGACCGGGGAGCTGTTTTTT. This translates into CASRETGELFF.

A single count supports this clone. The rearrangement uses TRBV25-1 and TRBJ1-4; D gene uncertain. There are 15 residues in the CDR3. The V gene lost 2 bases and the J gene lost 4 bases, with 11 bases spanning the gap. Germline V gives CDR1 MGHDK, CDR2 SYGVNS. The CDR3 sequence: CASSERAVNNEKLFF. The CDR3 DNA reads TGTGCCAGCAGTGAAAGGGCCGTGAATAATGAAAAACTGTTTTTT. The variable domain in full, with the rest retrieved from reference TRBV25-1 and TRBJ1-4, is EADIYQTPRYLVIGTGKKITLECSQTMGHDKMYWYQQDPGMELHLIHYSYGVNSTEKGDLSSESTVSRIRTEHFPLTLESARPSHTSQYLCASSERAVNNEKLFFGSGTQLSVL.

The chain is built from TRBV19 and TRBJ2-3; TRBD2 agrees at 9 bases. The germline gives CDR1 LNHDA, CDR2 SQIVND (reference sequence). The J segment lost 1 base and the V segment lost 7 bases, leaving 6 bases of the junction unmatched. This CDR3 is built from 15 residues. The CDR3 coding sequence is TGTGCCAGTACAAGGACTAGCGCACGCACAGATACGCAGTATTTT. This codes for CASTRTSARTDTQYF.

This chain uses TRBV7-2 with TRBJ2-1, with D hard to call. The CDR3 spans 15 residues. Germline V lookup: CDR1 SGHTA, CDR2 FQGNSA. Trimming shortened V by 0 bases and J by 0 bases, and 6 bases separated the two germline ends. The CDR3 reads CASSLAFSSYNEQFF. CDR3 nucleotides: TGTGCCAGCAGCTTAGCATTCAGCTCCTACAATGAGCAGTTCTTC.

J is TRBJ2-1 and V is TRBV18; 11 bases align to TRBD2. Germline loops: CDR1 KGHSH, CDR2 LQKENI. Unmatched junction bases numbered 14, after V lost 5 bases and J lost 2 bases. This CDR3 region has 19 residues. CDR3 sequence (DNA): TGTGCCAGCTCATCAGACGGGACTAGCGGCATCTTCGCCTACAATGAGCAGTTCTTC. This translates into CASSSDGTSGIFAYNEQFF.

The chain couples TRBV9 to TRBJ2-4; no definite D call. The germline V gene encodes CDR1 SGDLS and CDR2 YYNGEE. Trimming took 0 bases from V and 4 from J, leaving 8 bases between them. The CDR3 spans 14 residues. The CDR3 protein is CASSVDFRKNIQYF. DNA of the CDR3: TGTGCCAGCAGCGTAGATTTCAGGAAAAACATTCAGTACTTC.

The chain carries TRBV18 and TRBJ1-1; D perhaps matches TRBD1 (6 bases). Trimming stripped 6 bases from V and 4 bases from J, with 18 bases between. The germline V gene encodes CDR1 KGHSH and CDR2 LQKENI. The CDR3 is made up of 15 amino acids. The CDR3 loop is CASSPLGGAVTEAFF. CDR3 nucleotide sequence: TGTGCCAGCTCTCCCCTGGGGGGGGCGGTCACTGAAGCTTTCTTT.

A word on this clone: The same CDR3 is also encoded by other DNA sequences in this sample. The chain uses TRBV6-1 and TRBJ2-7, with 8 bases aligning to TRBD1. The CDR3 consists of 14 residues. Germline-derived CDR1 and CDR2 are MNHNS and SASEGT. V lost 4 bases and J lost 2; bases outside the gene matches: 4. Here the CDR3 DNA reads TGTGCCAGCAGTGCCGGGACAGGTCCCTACGAGCAGTACTTC. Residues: CASSAGTGPYEQYF.

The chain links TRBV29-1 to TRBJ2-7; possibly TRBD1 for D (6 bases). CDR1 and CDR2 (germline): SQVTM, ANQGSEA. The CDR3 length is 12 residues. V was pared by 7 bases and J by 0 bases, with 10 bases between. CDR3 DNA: TGCAGCGCCGGGACACGCTCCTACGAGCAGTACTTC. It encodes CSAGTRSYEQYF.